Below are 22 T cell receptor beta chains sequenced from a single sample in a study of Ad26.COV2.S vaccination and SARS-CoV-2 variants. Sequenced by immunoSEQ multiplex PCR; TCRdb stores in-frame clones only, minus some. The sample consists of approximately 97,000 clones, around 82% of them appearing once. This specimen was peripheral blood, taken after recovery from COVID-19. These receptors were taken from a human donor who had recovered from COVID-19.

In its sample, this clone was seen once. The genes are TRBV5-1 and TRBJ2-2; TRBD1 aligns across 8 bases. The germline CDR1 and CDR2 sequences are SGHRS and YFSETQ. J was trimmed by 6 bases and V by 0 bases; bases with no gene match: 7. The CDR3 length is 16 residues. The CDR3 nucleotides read TGCGCCAGCAGCTTGGCGACAGGGGCTGAGTCCGGGGAGCTGTTTTTT. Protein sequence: CASSLATGAESGELFF.

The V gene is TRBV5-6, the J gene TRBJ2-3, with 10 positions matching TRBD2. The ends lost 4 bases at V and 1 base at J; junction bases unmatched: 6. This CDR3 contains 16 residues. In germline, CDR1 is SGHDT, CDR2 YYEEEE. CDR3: CASSPTLAGGTDTQYF. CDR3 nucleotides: TGTGCCAGCAGCCCCACCCTAGCGGGGGGCACAGATACGCAGTATTTT.

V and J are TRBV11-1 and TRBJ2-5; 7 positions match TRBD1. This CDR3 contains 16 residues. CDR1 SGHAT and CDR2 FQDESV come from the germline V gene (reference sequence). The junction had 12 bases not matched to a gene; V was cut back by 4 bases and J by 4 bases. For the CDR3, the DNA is TGTGCCAGCAGCTCAGGAAGACAGGGAGTAGGAGAGACCCAGTACTTC. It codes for CASSSGRQGVGETQYF.

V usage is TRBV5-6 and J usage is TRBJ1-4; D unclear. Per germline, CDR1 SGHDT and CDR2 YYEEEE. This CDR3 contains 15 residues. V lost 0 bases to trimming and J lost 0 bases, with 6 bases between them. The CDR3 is CASSLAYATNEKLFF. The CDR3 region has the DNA TGTGCCAGCAGCTTGGCCTACGCAACTAATGAAAAACTGTTTTTT. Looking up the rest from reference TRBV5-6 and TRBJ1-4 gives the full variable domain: DAGVTQSPTHLIKTRGQQVTLRCSPKSGHDTVSWYQQALGQGPQFIFQYYEEEERQRGNFPDRFSGHQFPNYSSELNVNALLLGDSALYLCASSLAYATNEKLFFGSGTQLSVL.

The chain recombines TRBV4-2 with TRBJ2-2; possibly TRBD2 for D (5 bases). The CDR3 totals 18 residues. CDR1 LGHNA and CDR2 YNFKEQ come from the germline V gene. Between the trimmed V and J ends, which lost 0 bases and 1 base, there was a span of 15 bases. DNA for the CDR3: TGTGCCAGCAGCCAAGAAGCCCAGCGGAACCTGAACACCGGGGAGCTGTTTTTT. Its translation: CASSQEAQRNLNTGELFF.

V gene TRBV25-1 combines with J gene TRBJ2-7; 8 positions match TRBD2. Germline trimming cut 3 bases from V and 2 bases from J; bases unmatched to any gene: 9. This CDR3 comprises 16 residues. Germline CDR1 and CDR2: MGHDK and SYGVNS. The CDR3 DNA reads TGTGCCAGCAGTGACCACCCCGGCGGGGGGCCCTACGAGCAGTACTTC. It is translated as CASSDHPGGGPYEQYF.

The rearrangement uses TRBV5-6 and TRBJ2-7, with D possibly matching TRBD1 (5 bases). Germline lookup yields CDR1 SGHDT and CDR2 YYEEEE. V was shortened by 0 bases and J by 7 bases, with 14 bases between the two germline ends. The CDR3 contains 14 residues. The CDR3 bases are TGTGCCAGCAGCTTGGACAGGTCCGATAGGGAGCAGTACTTC. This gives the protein CASSLDRSDREQYF.

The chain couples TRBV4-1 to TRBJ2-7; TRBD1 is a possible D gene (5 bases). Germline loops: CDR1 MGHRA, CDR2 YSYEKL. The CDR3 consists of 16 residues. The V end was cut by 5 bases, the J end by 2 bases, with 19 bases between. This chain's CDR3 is CASSGRRAGIPYEQYF. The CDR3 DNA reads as TGCGCCAGCAGCGGAAGACGGGCAGGGATTCCCTACGAGCAGTACTTC.

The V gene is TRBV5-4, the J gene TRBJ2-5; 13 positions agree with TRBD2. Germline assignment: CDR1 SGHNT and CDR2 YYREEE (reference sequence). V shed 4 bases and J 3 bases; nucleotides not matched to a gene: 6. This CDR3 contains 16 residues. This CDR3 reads CASSRTGTSGEETQYF. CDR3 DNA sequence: TGTGCCAGCAGCCGCACTGGGACTAGCGGGGAAGAGACCCAGTACTTC.

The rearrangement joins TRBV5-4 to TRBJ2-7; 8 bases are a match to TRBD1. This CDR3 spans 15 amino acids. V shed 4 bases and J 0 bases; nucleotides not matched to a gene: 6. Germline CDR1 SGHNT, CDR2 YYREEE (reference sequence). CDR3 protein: CASSPGGQSSYEQYF. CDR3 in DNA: TGTGCCAGCAGCCCAGGGGGCCAGAGCTCCTACGAGCAGTACTTC.

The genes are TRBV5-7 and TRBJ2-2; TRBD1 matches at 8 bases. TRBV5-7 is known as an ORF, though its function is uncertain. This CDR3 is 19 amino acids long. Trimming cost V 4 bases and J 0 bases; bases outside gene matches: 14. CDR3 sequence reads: CASSGRTGQKPSNTGELFF. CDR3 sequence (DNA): TGTGCCAGCAGCGGGAGGACAGGGCAAAAACCTTCGAACACCGGGGAGCTGTTTTTT.

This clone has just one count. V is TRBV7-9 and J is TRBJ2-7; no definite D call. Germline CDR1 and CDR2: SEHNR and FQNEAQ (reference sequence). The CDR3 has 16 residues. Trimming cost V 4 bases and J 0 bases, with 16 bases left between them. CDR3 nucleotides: TGTGCCAGCAGCTCTCGCCCTCCGTCGGCCTCCTACGAGCAGTACTTC. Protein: CASSSRPPSASYEQYF.

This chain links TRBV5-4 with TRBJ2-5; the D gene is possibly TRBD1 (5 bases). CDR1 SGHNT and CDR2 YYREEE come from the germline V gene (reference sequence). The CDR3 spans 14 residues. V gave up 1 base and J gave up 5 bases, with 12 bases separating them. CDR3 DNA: TGTGCCAGCAGCTTGAGAGCACCAGGGGAGACCCAGTACTTC. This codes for CASSLRAPGETQYF.

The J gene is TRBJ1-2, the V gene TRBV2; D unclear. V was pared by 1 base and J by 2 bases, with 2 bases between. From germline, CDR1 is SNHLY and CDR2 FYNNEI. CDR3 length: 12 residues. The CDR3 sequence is CASSEENYGYTF. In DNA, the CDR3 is TGTGCCAGCAGTGAAGAGAACTATGGCTACACCTTC.

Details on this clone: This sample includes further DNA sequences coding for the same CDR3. The CDR3 nucleotides read TGTGCCAGCAGCTTGGGAATCTCTGGAAACACCATATATTTT. It codes for CASSLGISGNTIYF. This sequence joins TRBV5-6 and TRBJ1-3; D gene ambiguous. The CDR3 loop spans 14 amino acids. CDR1 is SGHDT, CDR2 YYEEEE, per germline. The V end was cut by 0 bases, the J end by 0 bases, with 4 bases between.

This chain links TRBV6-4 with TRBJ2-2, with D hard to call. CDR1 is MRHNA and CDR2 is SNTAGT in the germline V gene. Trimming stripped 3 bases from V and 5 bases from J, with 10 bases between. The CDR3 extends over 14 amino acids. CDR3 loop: CASSETTETGELFF. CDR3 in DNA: TGTGCCAGCAGTGAGACCACAGAGACCGGGGAGCTGTTTTTT.

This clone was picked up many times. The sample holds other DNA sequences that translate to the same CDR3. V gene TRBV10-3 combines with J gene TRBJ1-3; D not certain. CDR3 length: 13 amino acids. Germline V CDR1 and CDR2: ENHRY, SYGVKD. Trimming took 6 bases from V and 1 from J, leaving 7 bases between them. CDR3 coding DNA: TGTGCCATCAGGCCCAGTTCTGGAAACACCATATATTTT. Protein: CAIRPSSGNTIYF.

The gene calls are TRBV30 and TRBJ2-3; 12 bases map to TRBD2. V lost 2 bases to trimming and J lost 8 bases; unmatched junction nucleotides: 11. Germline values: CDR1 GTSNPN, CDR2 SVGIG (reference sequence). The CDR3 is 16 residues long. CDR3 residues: CAWSPQGTSGWGTQYF. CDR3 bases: TGTGCCTGGAGTCCCCAAGGGACTAGCGGGTGGGGTACGCAGTATTTT. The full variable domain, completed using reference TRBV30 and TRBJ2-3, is SQTIHQWPATLVQPVGSPLSLECTVEGTSNPNLYWYRQAAGRGLQLLFYSVGIGQISSEVPQNLSASRPQDRQFILSSKKLLLSDSGFYLCAWSPQGTSGWGTQYFGPGTRLTVL.

CDR3 DNA: TGCGCCAGCAGCCACGTGACAGGGGCCTACAATGAGCAGTTCTTC. This translates into CASSHVTGAYNEQFF. The V and J genes are TRBV4-3 and TRBJ2-1; TRBD1 matches at 8 bases. V dropped 3 bases and J dropped 2; count of bases not matched to a gene: 3. This CDR3 has 15 amino acids. Per germline, CDR1 LGHNA and CDR2 YSLEER.

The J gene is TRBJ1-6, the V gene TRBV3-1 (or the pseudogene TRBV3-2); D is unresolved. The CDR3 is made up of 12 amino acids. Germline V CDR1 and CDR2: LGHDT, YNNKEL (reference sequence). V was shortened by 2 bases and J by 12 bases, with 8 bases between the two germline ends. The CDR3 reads CASSQFGGPLHF. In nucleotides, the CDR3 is TGTGCCAGCAGCCAATTCGGTGGACCCCTCCACTTT.

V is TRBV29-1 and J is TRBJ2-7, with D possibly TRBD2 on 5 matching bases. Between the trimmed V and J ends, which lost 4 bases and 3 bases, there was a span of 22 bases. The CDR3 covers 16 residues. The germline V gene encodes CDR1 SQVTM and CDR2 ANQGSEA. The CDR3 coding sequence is TGCAGCGTTGTCAGTACACTGGGTAGCGCCGGCTACGAGCAGTACTTC. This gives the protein CSVVSTLGSAGYEQYF.

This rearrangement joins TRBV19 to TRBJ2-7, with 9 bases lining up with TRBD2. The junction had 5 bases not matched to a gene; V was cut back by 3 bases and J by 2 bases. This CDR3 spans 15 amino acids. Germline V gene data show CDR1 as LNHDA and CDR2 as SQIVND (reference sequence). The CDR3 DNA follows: TGTGCCAGTAGTATTGATCTAGCGGGGACCTACGAGCAGTACTTC. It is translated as CASSIDLAGTYEQYF. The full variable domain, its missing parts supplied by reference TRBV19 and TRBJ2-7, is DGGITQSPKYLFRKEGQNVTLSCEQNLNHDAMYWYRQDPGQGLRLIYYSQIVNDFQKGDIAEGYSVSREKKESFPLTVTSAQKNPTAFYLCASSIDLAGTYEQYFGPGTRLTVT.